The rows below give T cell receptor beta chains drawn from one sample of a study of OX40 agonist ivuxolimab in advanced cancers. Sequencing was performed with immunoSEQ multiplex PCR; in TCRdb, only in-frame clones are kept and a portion is missing. This sample carries tens of thousands of clones, 75% to 95% of them seen once, and the ten largest clones take around 2.7%. The material was CD4+ or CD8+ T cells sorted from blood, obtained in a trial of the OX40 agonist ivuxolimab. These receptors all stem from an adult with an advanced solid tumor such as melanoma, head and neck, liver or kidney cancer. CDR3s include the opening cysteine and the closing phenylalanine or tryptophan. Fields, in order: D gene, J gene, V gene, CDR3 length, clone size, CDR3 protein, CDR3 DNA. The D gene is left open where the match is weak. Size values are once, few and many counts, or a class for expanded clones, and some rows have none.

.	TRBJ1-2	TRBV28	14	.	CASSSGQTGRGYTF	TGTGCCAGCAGCTCGGGCCAAACTGGCAGGGGCTACACCTTC
.	TRBJ1-2	TRBV7-9	17	.	CASSLTEKGGTKYGYTF	TGTGCCAGCAGCCTAACGGAGAAAGGTGGGACTAAGTATGGCTACACCTTC
.	TRBJ1-2	TRBV28	13	.	CAGRLTGSSGYTF	TGTGCCGGCAGACTTACAGGATCAAGTGGCTACACCTTC
.	TRBJ1-3	TRBV5-4	16	.	CASSLPHSSSGNTIYF	TGTGCCAGCAGCTTACCCCATTCGAGCTCTGGAAACACCATATATTTT
.	TRBJ2-5	TRBV11-2	14	.	CASSSGSPPETQYF	TGTGCCAGCAGCTCCGGGAGTCCCCCAGAGACCCAGTACTTC
.	TRBJ2-7	TRBV7-2	14	.	CASSSAGLRYEQYF	TGTGCCAGCAGCTCGGCGGGACTGAGGTACGAGCAGTACTTC
TRBD1	TRBJ1-5	TRBV14	18	.	CASIPYLPGQGSNQPQHF	TGTGCCAGCATCCCATACTTACCGGGACAGGGAAGCAATCAGCCCCAGCATTTT
TRBD2	TRBJ2-7	TRBV6-6	14	.	CASSPSGMVYEQYF	TGTGCCAGCAGTCCTAGCGGGATGGTCTACGAGCAGTACTTC
TRBD1	TRBJ2-3	TRBV6-6	14	.	CASTRDRVSDTQYF	TGTGCCAGCACCAGGGACAGGGTGTCGGATACGCAGTATTTT
.	TRBJ2-3	TRBV7-9	17	.	CASSPKRRLTSTDTQYF	TGTGCCAGCAGCCCTAAACGCAGACTCACTAGCACAGATACGCAGTATTTT
.	TRBJ1-3	TRBV13	15	.	CASSHVTSSGNTIYF	TGTGCCAGCAGCCACGTTACCAGCTCTGGAAACACCATATATTTT
.	TRBJ2-7	TRBV28	12	.	CASIGAHYEQYF	TGTGCCAGCATTGGGGCCCATTACGAGCAGTACTTC
.	TRBJ2-2	TRBV5-1	15	.	CASSLDTTNTGELFF	TGCGCCAGCAGCTTGGACACCACGAACACCGGGGAGCTGTTTTTT
.	TRBJ2-7	TRBV4-1	16	.	CASSQVSDIVDGLQYF	TGCGCCAGCAGCCAAGTATCGGATATAGTAGATGGGTTGCAGTACTTC
.	TRBJ2-2	TRBV5-8	16	.	CASSLVVRVRTGELFF	TGTGCCAGCAGCTTGGTGGTCAGGGTGAGGACCGGGGAGCTGTTTTTT
.	TRBJ1-5	TRBV14	14	few	CASSQVGVNQPQHF	TGTGCCAGCAGCCAAGTGGGGGTCAATCAGCCCCAGCATTTT
TRBD1	TRBJ2-7	TRBV5-6	14	.	CASSWDRGGREQYF	TGTGCCAGCAGCTGGGACAGGGGAGGGCGTGAGCAGTACTTC